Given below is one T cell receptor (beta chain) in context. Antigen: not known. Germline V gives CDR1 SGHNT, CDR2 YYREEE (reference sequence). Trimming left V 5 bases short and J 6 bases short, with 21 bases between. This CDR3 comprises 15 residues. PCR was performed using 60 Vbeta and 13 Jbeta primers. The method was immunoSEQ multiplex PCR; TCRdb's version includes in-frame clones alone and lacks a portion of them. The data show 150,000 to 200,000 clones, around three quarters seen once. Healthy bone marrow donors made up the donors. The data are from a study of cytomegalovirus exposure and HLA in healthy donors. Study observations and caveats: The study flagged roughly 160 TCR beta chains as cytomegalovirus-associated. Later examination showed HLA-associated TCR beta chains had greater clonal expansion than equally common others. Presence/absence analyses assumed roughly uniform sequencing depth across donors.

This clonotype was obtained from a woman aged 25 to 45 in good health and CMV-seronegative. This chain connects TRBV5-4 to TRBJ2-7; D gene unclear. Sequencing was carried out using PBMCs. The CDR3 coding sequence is TGTGCCAGCAGTGCTTCCCCCCTAGTGGGTTCCGAGCAGTACTTC. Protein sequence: CASSASPLVGSEQYF.